This is a list of T cell receptor beta chains from one sample in a study of blood T cell repertoires in COVID-19. Sequenced by immunoSEQ multiplex PCR; TCRdb stores in-frame clones only, minus some. The repertoire holds fewer than 150,000 clones, with roughly 89% as singletons. Sequences were obtained from peripheral blood. The origin of the receptors is a woman in her thirties or forties with acute or convalescent COVID-19. Each CDR3 is given with its conserved first and last residue. The D gene is left open where the match is weak. Only part of the rows carry a size: once, few, many, or a class if the clone is expanded.

v_call	j_call	clone_size	d_call	cdr3_nt	cdr3_aa
TRBV12-3/TRBV12-4	TRBJ2-5	NA	NA	TGTGCCAGCAGTTTCGGGGTTCTGGAGACCCAGTACTTC	CASSFGVLETQYF
TRBV28	TRBJ1-2	NA	NA	TGTGCCAGCAGTTTCCGCCTTCTTTTACAGGAAGCTAACTATGGCTACACCTTC	CASSFRLLLQEANYGYTF
TRBV14	TRBJ2-5	NA	NA	TGTGCCAGCAGCCAAGATTTTACAGCTGGGTTTGCGGAGACCCAGTACTTC	CASSQDFTAGFAETQYF
TRBV27	TRBJ2-7	NA	NA	TGTGCCAGCAGCCCCGGAGGGCCGTCCTACGAGCAGTACTTC	CASSPGGPSYEQYF
TRBV3-1/TRBV3-2	TRBJ1-3	once	TRBD1	TGTGCCAGCAGCCAACCCGGGACAGGGACCGGAAACACCATATATTTT	CASSQPGTGTGNTIYF
TRBV27	TRBJ1-6	NA	NA	TGTGCCAGCAGTCAGACCAGGGGTGGTAATTCACCCCTCCACTTT	CASSQTRGGNSPLHF
TRBV7-8	TRBJ1-5	NA	NA	TGTGCCAGCAGCTTACTAAGACATCAAAGCAATCAGCCCCAGCATTTT	CASSLLRHQSNQPQHF
TRBV18	TRBJ2-3	NA	TRBD1	TGTGCCAGCTCACCTCGCCGGACAGGGGGTAGCACAGATACGCAGTATTTT	CASSPRRTGGSTDTQYF
TRBV28	TRBJ1-2	NA	TRBD1	TGTGCCAGCAGACGGACAGGCTTCGGCTATGGCTACACCTTC	CASRRTGFGYGYTF
TRBV19	TRBJ1-4	NA	NA	TGTGCCAGTACTTTTGGGCAAGAAGGAAAACTGTTTTTT	CASTFGQEGKLFF
TRBV6-6	TRBJ1-3	NA	TRBD1	TGTGCCAGCAGTCAGGGACAGGGGGGTGGAAACACCATATATTTT	CASSQGQGGGNTIYF
TRBV4-2	TRBJ2-1	once	NA	TGTGCCAGCAGCCTCGCCGATTTGTCAGGGCTCGGCAATGAGCAGTTCTTC	CASSLADLSGLGNEQFF
TRBV4-1	TRBJ1-4	NA	NA	TGCGCCAGCAGCCATGACGGGGTGAGAGCAACTAATGAAAAACTGTTTTTT	CASSHDGVRATNEKLFF
TRBV27	TRBJ2-1	NA	NA	TGTGCCAGCAGTTTATCGGTGACTCTTGAATACAATGAGCAGTTCTTC	CASSLSVTLEYNEQFF
TRBV27	TRBJ2-1	NA	NA	TGTGCCAGCAGTTCCGGCTACAATGAGCAGTTCTTC	CASSSGYNEQFF
TRBV5-4	TRBJ2-3	NA	NA	TGTGCCAGCAGCCCGACTAGCACAGATACGCAGTATTTT	CASSPTSTDTQYF
TRBV18	TRBJ2-5	NA	NA	TGTGCCAGCTCACCTGGCATGGAGACCCAGTACTTC	CASSPGMETQYF
TRBV30	TRBJ1-6	NA	NA	TGTGCCTGTCGGACTGTGAGCTCCTATAATTCACCCCTCCACTTT	CACRTVSSYNSPLHF
TRBV4-3	TRBJ1-6	once	NA	TGCGCCAGCAGCCACCTAGGGGAAATTAATTCACCCCTCCACTTT	CASSHLGEINSPLHF
TRBV4-3	TRBJ2-3	NA	TRBD2	TGCGCCAGCAGCCAAGAAGTGACAGACCTTACAGCGGGAGGAGTAGATACGCAGTATTTT	CASSQEVTDLTAGGVDTQYF
TRBV9	TRBJ1-6	many	NA	TGTGCCAGCAGCGTTTTAGTGGATTCACCCCTCCACTTT	CASSVLVDSPLHF
TRBV19	TRBJ1-6	once	NA	TGTGCCAGTAGTCCCCGTACAAATTCACCCCTCCACTTT	CASSPRTNSPLHF
TRBV9	TRBJ1-3	NA	NA	TGTGCCAGCAGCCTTCTGGGGGCGGGAAACACCATATATTTT	CASSLLGAGNTIYF
TRBV3-1/TRBV3-2	TRBJ2-1	NA	TRBD1	TGTGCCAGCAGCCGACAGGGGAAGGGATCCTACAATGAGCAGTTCTTC	CASSRQGKGSYNEQFF
TRBV19	TRBJ1-4	NA	NA	TGTGCCAGTAGTATCGGAGGAGTTAATGAAAAACTGTTTTTT	CASSIGGVNEKLFF
TRBV10-2	TRBJ1-1	NA	NA	TGCGCCAGCACTTGGGCCCAGAACACTGAAGCTTTCTTT	CASTWAQNTEAFF
TRBV5-1	TRBJ1-1	NA	TRBD1	TGCGCCAGCAGCTTGGCGACAGGGGAAGGGAAAACTGAAGCTTTCTTT	CASSLATGEGKTEAFF
TRBV4-3	TRBJ1-1	NA	NA	TGCGCCAGCAGCCAAGATCGGACAGCGTTATCTGAAGCTTTCTTT	CASSQDRTALSEAFF
TRBV4-3	TRBJ1-2	NA	TRBD1	TGCGCCAGCAGCCAATGGACAGGATTTAACTATGGCTACACCTTC	CASSQWTGFNYGYTF
TRBV9	TRBJ2-1	NA	NA	TGTGCCAGCAGCGCGGACTGGACTTCTGAGCAGTTCTTC	CASSADWTSEQFF
TRBV7-2	TRBJ2-1	NA	NA	TGTGCCAGCGCCTGGCAGGGAACGATCAATGAGCAGTTCTTC	CASAWQGTINEQFF
TRBV2	TRBJ2-2	NA	NA	TGTGCCAGCAACCGCGGGCCCGGGGAGCTGTTTTTT	CASNRGPGELFF
TRBV12-3/TRBV12-4	TRBJ1-2	NA	TRBD1	TGTGCCAGCAGTTGGACAGGGTCTGGCTACACCTTC	CASSWTGSGYTF
TRBV6-5	TRBJ2-2	NA	NA	TGTGCCAGCAGTTACGGGACAACGATGGCCGGGGAGCTGTTTTTT	CASSYGTTMAGELFF
TRBV3-1/TRBV3-2	TRBJ1-2	NA	NA	TGTGCCAGCAGCCAAGAGGGGGGGAGGATCTATGGCTACACCTTC	CASSQEGGRIYGYTF
TRBV24-1	TRBJ2-2	once	TRBD1	TGTGCCACCAACCTTAAGGCTTTAGGGACAGGGAGCACCGGGGAGCTGTTTTTT	CATNLKALGTGSTGELFF
TRBV7-3	TRBJ1-2	NA	NA	TGTGCCAGCAGCTTCCCGGGTGGTACTGGCTACACCTTC	CASSFPGGTGYTF
TRBV27	TRBJ1-1	NA	TRBD1	TGTGCCAGCAGTTTATCGCATACAGGGGTCACTGAAGCTTTCTTT	CASSLSHTGVTEAFF
TRBV28	TRBJ1-2	NA	TRBD1	TGTGCCAGCAGGGGACAGGGAGCCTATGGCTACACCTTC	CASRGQGAYGYTF